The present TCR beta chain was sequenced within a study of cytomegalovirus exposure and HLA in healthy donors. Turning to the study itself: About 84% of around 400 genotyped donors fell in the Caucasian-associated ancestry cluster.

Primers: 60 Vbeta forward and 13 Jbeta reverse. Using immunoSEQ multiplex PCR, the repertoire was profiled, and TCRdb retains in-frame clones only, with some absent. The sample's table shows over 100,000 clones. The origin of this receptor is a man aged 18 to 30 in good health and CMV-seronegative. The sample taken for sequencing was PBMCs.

CDR3 protein: CASSSGTSGAQETQYF. The CDR3 DNA is TGTGCCAGCAGCAGCGGGACTAGCGGTGCCCAAGAGACCCAGTACTTC. The chain carries TRBV7-9 and TRBJ2-5; 11 bases map to TRBD2. The CDR3 is made up of 16 amino acids. After removal of 5 bases from V and 1 base from J, the junction contained 6 bases not matched to a gene. Germline CDR1 and CDR2: SEHNR and FQNEAQ (reference sequence).